Presented here are 28 T cell receptor beta chains from one specimen sequenced in a study of blood T cells in healthy people across ages. Alongside a J-beta primer mix, a sample-barcoded 5' primer served in a second PCR lasting roughly 6 to 11 cycles. One entry per CDR3 protein results from TCRdb running MiXCR on the 5' RACE reads. The sample has some 550,000 distinct CDR3 sequences, 47% seen once; the top ten hold about 26%. The sample was blood. These receptors were collected from a man aged 80 or over in good health.

With respect to this clonotype: This may be a read error: a much more frequent sequence differs by one nucleotide. The V gene is TRBV6-6, the J gene TRBJ2-5; no definite D call. TRBJ2-7 explains the end of the DNA better; the J call may be wrong. Germline assignment: CDR1 MNHNY and CDR2 SVGAGI (reference sequence). This CDR3 contains 15 residues. CDR3 sequence (DNA): TGTGCCAGCAGCCGCGGACGGTCGAGCCCCTACGAGCAGTACTTC. Translated, it gives CASSRGRSSPYEQYF.

This rearrangement joins TRBV4-2 to TRBJ2-1; D possibly corresponds to TRBD1 (5 bases). CDR3 length equals 17 residues. The ends were cut back, 0 bases at V and 0 bases at J, with 12 bases in the middle. Germline V lookup: CDR1 LGHNA, CDR2 YNFKEQ. The CDR3 sequence: CASSQEGHAASYNEQFF. For the CDR3, the DNA is TGTGCCAGCAGCCAAGAGGGGCATGCGGCCTCCTACAATGAGCAGTTCTTC.

This clonotype was seen only once. The chain uses TRBV20-1 and TRBJ2-3; either TRBD1 or TRBD2 may fit D (5 bases each). In germline, CDR1 is DFQATT, CDR2 SNEGSKA (reference sequence). The CDR3 is made up of 17 amino acids. Deletions cut 0 bases from V and 2 bases from J, with 18 bases between. The CDR3 region is CSARDLRVMGPTDTQYF. The CDR3, as DNA: TGCAGTGCTAGAGATTTGCGCGTAATGGGACCCACAGATACGCAGTATTTT.

This clonotype was seen many times. The genes are TRBV7-9 and TRBJ2-1, with 8 positions matching TRBD2. Germline-derived CDR1 and CDR2 are SEHNR and FQNEAQ (reference sequence). The CDR3 sequence is 15 residues long. The junction had 10 bases not matched to a gene; V was cut back by 8 bases and J by 4 bases. CDR3 amino acids: CASHAALAVYNEQFF. The CDR3 DNA reads TGTGCCAGCCACGCTGCACTAGCGGTATACAATGAGCAGTTCTTC.

This sequence joins TRBV20-1 and TRBJ2-7; D unclear. This CDR3 is built from 14 residues. V lost 1 base, J lost 2 bases, and 12 bases lay in between. CDR1 DFQATT and CDR2 SNEGSKA come from the germline V gene (reference sequence). CDR3 amino acids: CSARGSETAYEQYF. The CDR3 region has the DNA TGCAGTGCTAGAGGGTCAGAGACGGCCTACGAGCAGTACTTC.

The V gene is TRBV4-2, the J gene TRBJ2-3, with D possibly being TRBD2 (6 bases). From germline, CDR1 is LGHNA and CDR2 YNFKEQ. Between the trimmed V and J ends, which lost 0 bases and 4 bases, there was a span of 17 bases. The CDR3 is made up of 17 amino acids. CDR3 nucleotides: TGTGCCAGCAGCCAAGATCTGGCGGGAAGGGAGGCAGATACGCAGTATTTT. Amino acids: CASSQDLAGREADTQYF.

With regard to this clonotype: Sequence at one end of the junction differs from germline and may be a read error. This chain uses TRBV28 with TRBJ1-2; the D gene is possibly TRBD1 (5 bases). The CDR3 length is 12 residues. Germline assignment: CDR1 MDHEN and CDR2 SYDVKM. The CDR3 here is CAGSSGTYGYTF. CDR3 in DNA: TGTGCCGGCAGTTCAGGGACCTATGGCTACACCTTC.

Points on this clonotype: Relative to the germline gene, one junction end is altered; a read error may explain this. The V and J genes are TRBV20-1 and TRBJ2-5; D is unresolved. Looked up from germline, CDR1 is DFQATT and CDR2 is SNEGSKA (reference sequence). The CDR3 runs 14 residues. CDR3: CSARSTKYQGTQYF. CDR3 bases: TGCAGTGCTAGAAGCACAAAGTACCAAGGGACCCAGTACTTC.

The J gene is TRBJ2-7, the V gene TRBV7-2, with D unresolved. V was clipped by 1 base and J by 0 bases, with 10 bases between them. Germline CDR1 reads SGHTA; CDR2 reads FQGNSA. The CDR3 has 15 amino acids. CDR3 sequence: CASSLVSDGSYEQYF. CDR3 nucleotides: TGTGCCAGCAGCTTAGTGAGCGATGGCTCCTACGAGCAGTACTTC.

The genes are TRBV4-3 and TRBJ2-4; D is perhaps TRBD1 (6 bases). The CDR3 is 16 residues long. V dropped 0 bases and J dropped 0 bases, with 9 bases sitting between them. Germline CDR1 is LGHNA and CDR2 is YSLEER. CDR3 DNA sequence: TGCGCCAGCAGCCAAGAATGGGGGCCAGCCAAAAACATTCAGTACTTC. As protein: CASSQEWGPAKNIQYF.

This clonotype was recorded a few times. This chain links TRBV29-1 with TRBJ1-2; 8 bases are shared with TRBD1. J gave up 7 bases and V 6 bases, and 7 bases lay outside the gene matches. Germline CDR1 reads SQVTM; CDR2 reads ANQGSEA. There are 12 residues in the CDR3. CDR3 nucleotide sequence: TGCAGCGTCTCAGGGGGCCAAAGTGGCTACACCTTC. Encoded protein: CSVSGGQSGYTF.

This clonotype was observed a single time. The V call is TRBV6-6, the J call TRBJ1-1, with D possibly TRBD1 on 6 matching bases. Germline CDR1 MNHNY, CDR2 SVGAGI (reference sequence). This CDR3 has 15 amino acids. The V gene lost 6 bases and the J gene lost 4 bases, with 18 bases spanning the gap. CDR3 in DNA: TGTGCCAGCAGCCAAGATTCACAGGGCGGCACTGAAGCTTTCTTT. Its translation is CASSQDSQGGTEAFF.

This clonotype is a singleton in its sample. A read error is possible here, since a much larger clone lies one base away. This rearrangement joins TRBV10-3 to TRBJ2-1; 9 nucleotides agree with TRBD1. This CDR3 is built from 13 residues. Looked up from germline, CDR1 is ENHRY and CDR2 is SYGVKD. Trimming cost V 8 bases and J 13 bases; bases outside gene matches: 12. DNA for the CDR3: TGTGCCATCGGGACAGGGCTGAAGGAGACCCAGTTCTTC. Translation: CAIGTGLKETQFF.

The chain links TRBV10-2 to TRBJ2-5, with D tentatively TRBD1 (6 bases). The DNA end favors TRBJ2-7, so the J call may be wrong. The CDR3 loop spans 13 amino acids. Per germline, CDR1 WSHSY and CDR2 SAAADI. This chain's CDR3 is CASSEYDRSEQYF. The CDR3, as DNA: TGCGCCAGCAGTGAATACGACAGGTCCGAGCAGTACTTC.

This clonotype has a handful of counts. The gene calls are TRBV15 and TRBJ2-5; tentative D call: TRBD1 (6 bases). V was trimmed by 2 bases and J by 0 bases, leaving 10 bases between them. The V gene's germline CDR1 is LNHNV and CDR2 YYDKDF (reference sequence). This CDR3 has 15 residues. The CDR3 nucleotides read TGTGCCACCAGCAGAACCGGGACAAACCAAGAGACCCAGTACTTC. Translated, it gives CATSRTGTNQETQYF.

The V call is TRBV28, the J call TRBJ1-6; D might be TRBD1 (5 bases). Looked up from germline, CDR1 is MDHEN and CDR2 is SYDVKM. The CDR3 loop spans 16 amino acids. V lost 8 bases and J 6 bases, leaving 20 bases between the germline ends. The CDR3 nucleotides are TGTGCCAGCCTACCCTCCGGGACGCGGGGTAATTCACCCCTCCACTTT. It encodes CASLPSGTRGNSPLHF.

In this sample, this clonotype turned up a few times. The chain combines TRBV27 with TRBJ2-5; 10 nucleotides line up with TRBD1. Germline V gene lookup returns CDR1 MNHEY and CDR2 SMNVEV (reference sequence). V trimming: 6 bases; J trimming: 5 bases; junction bases outside the gene matches: 9. The CDR3 has 15 residues. CDR3 amino acids: CASSSRQGARETQYF. The CDR3 nucleotides are TGTGCCAGCAGCTCGAGACAGGGGGCCCGCGAGACCCAGTACTTC.

The rearrangement joins TRBV2 to TRBJ2-1; D may be TRBD2 (6 bases). CDR1 and CDR2 (germline): SNHLY, FYNNEI. This CDR3 comprises 14 residues. The V end was cut by 4 bases, the J end by 5 bases, with 12 bases between. For the CDR3, the DNA is TGTGCCAGCAGTGTTCAGCGGGTAGACAATGAGCAGTTCTTC. Translated: CASSVQRVDNEQFF.

The chain employs TRBV2 and TRBJ2-5; TRBD1 agrees at 7 bases. The CDR3 has 13 amino acids. Germline assignment: CDR1 SNHLY and CDR2 FYNNEI. The ends lost 6 bases at V and 2 bases at J; junction bases unmatched: 3. The CDR3 bases are TGTGCCAGCAGAGGCAGGGGGCAAGAGACCCAGTACTTC. Amino acid sequence: CASRGRGQETQYF.

The V and J genes are TRBV7-6 and TRBJ2-3, with TRBD2 identical over 12 bases. CDR1 SGHVS and CDR2 FNYEAQ come from the germline V gene. After removal of 5 bases from V and 1 base from J, the junction contained 4 bases not matched to a gene. The CDR3 runs to 16 residues. The CDR3 DNA reads as TGTGCCAGCAGCCCATGGACTAGCGGGGGCACAGATACGCAGTATTTT. Protein: CASSPWTSGGTDTQYF.

This clonotype appeared many times. The CDR3 nucleotides read TGTGCCAGCAGTTACGGTCGGCTTTCAGCAACTAATGAAAAACTGTTTTTT. Translated, it gives CASSYGRLSATNEKLFF. This chain connects TRBV6-5 to TRBJ1-4; D remains unclear. The germline V gene has CDR1 MNHEY and CDR2 SVGAGI. V was cut by 2 bases and J by 0 bases, with 13 bases left in between. The length of the CDR3 is 17 residues.

The rearrangement uses TRBV12-3 or TRBV12-4 and TRBJ2-1, with D possibly TRBD2 on 5 matching bases. Trimming stripped 3 bases from V and 5 bases from J, with 11 bases between. The CDR3 length is 14 residues. This CDR3 reads CASSLRGSNNEQFF. The CDR3 DNA reads TGTGCCAGCAGTTTGCGAGGGAGTAACAATGAGCAGTTCTTC.

This clonotype turned up a few times. The chain carries TRBV6-6 and TRBJ1-6; 10 positions agree with TRBD1. CDR1 and CDR2 (germline): MNHNY, SVGAGI (reference sequence). The J segment lost 10 bases and the V segment lost 5 bases, leaving 5 bases of the junction unmatched. The CDR3 sequence is 14 residues long. The CDR3 DNA reads TGTGCCAGCAGTATCCGGGACAGGGGCTCACCCCTCCACTTT. It is translated as CASSIRDRGSPLHF.

There are a few counts of this clonotype. This chain uses TRBV5-1 with TRBJ2-7; possible D gene TRBD1, 5 bases. Trimming stripped 2 bases from V and 3 bases from J, with 18 bases between. CDR1 and CDR2 from the germline V gene are SGHRS and YFSETQ. This CDR3 spans 16 amino acids. The CDR3 nucleotides are TGCGCCAGCAGCTTTTCCGTGAGACAGAGTTACTACGAGCAGTACTTC. Protein product: CASSFSVRQSYYEQYF.

This clonotype was detected only a few times. The rearrangement joins TRBV3-1 to TRBJ2-3; 9 bases are a match to TRBD2. V dropped 5 bases and J dropped 5; count of bases not matched to a gene: 5. The length of the CDR3 is 14 residues. Germline CDR1 reads LGHDT; CDR2 reads YNNKEL (reference sequence). The CDR3 here is CASSSTSGEDTQYF. The CDR3 nucleotides read TGTGCCAGCAGCTCGACTAGCGGAGAAGATACGCAGTATTTT.

The rearrangement joins TRBV19 to TRBJ2-1, with D unresolved. Trimming left V 8 bases short and J 3 bases short, with 2 bases between. This CDR3 spans 10 amino acids. Looked up from germline, CDR1 is LNHDA and CDR2 is SQIVND (reference sequence). The CDR3 bases are TGTGCCAGTGGCTACAATGAGCAGTTCTTC. It encodes CASGYNEQFF.

This clonotype has a handful of counts. The chain carries TRBV20-1 and TRBJ2-5; 13 bases are shared with TRBD2. The germline gives CDR1 DFQATT, CDR2 SNEGSKA (reference sequence). This CDR3 comprises 15 residues. The V segment lost 5 bases and the J segment 5 bases; nucleotides outside the gene matches: 8. The CDR3: CSAWGTSGVGETQYF. CDR3 sequence (DNA): TGCAGTGCTTGGGGGACTAGCGGGGTAGGGGAGACCCAGTACTTC.

The V gene is TRBV24-1, the J gene TRBJ2-7, with TRBD1 matching over 10 bases. Per germline, CDR1 KGHDR and CDR2 SFDVKD. Trimming removed 4 bases from V and 7 bases from J; junction bases left unmatched: 3. This CDR3 spans 13 amino acids. CDR3 amino acids: CATSEGQGREQYF. CDR3 bases: TGTGCCACCAGTGAGGGACAGGGGCGGGAGCAGTACTTC.